This passage covers 17 T cell receptor beta chains from one sample sequenced in a study of T cells in Graves' hyperthyroidism and ophthalmopathy. It was RNA transcripts that yielded the amplified TCR beta CDR3 regions. First-round RT-PCR targeting the TCR CDR3 was performed with the HTBI primer set. TCRdb recomputed calls from the multiplex PCR reads with MiXCR, one row per CDR3 protein. Here the sample spans a few hundred thousand distinct CDR3 sequences, about 18% being singletons. Source material: blood. These receptors were taken from a man younger than 30 with Graves' ophthalmopathy.

The chain links TRBV6-1 to TRBJ2-2, with TRBD1 as a possible D gene (6 bases). The germline V gene encodes CDR1 MNHNS and CDR2 SASEGT. This CDR3 is built from 15 residues. Deletions cut 5 bases from V and 4 bases from J, with 14 bases between. The CDR3 loop reads CASSLRGLGTGELFF. The CDR3 bases are TGTGCCAGCAGTCTCAGGGGATTGGGCACCGGGGAGCTGTTTTTT.

This clonotype was counted many times. The chain employs TRBV12-3 or TRBV12-4 and TRBJ2-5; TRBD1 aligns across 11 bases. This CDR3 comprises 15 residues. Losses at the gene ends were 6 bases for V and 5 bases for J; bases not matched to a gene: 8. The CDR3 nucleotides read TGTGCCAGCAGCCGGCCGGACAGGGGGCGGGAGACCCAGTACTTC. This sequence encodes CASSRPDRGRETQYF.

V and J are TRBV6-5 and TRBJ1-1; no firm D call. This CDR3 has 13 amino acids. V dropped 2 bases and J dropped 1 base, with 5 bases sitting between them. Germline CDR1 reads MNHEY; CDR2 reads SVGAGI. CDR3 in DNA: TGTGCCAGCAGTTACGGTGAGAACACTGAAGCTTTCTTT. This translates into CASSYGENTEAFF.

This clonotype was seen only a few times. The V call is TRBV11-2, the J call TRBJ1-2, with 7 bases identical to TRBD1. Germline loops: CDR1 SGHAT, CDR2 FQNNGV. This CDR3 contains 16 residues. The J segment lost 8 bases and the V segment lost 3 bases, leaving 15 bases of the junction unmatched. This CDR3 reads CASSFDLQGGVGGYTF. The DNA for the CDR3 is TGTGCCAGCAGCTTCGACCTCCAGGGGGGGGTCGGCGGCTACACCTTC.

This clonotype was observed a few times. The rearrangement links TRBV9 to TRBJ2-2, with TRBD1 matching over 7 bases. Germline-derived CDR1 and CDR2 are SGDLS and YYNGEE. Losses at the gene ends were 3 bases for V and 0 bases for J; bases not matched to a gene: 2. The CDR3 spans 15 residues. CDR3 sequence: CASSAGQPNTGELFF. CDR3 nucleotide sequence: TGTGCCAGCAGCGCGGGACAGCCGAACACCGGGGAGCTGTTTTTT.

There are many counts of this clonotype. The chain links TRBV6-5 to TRBJ1-1; D is uncertain. CDR1 and CDR2 from the germline V gene are MNHEY and SVGAGI. The CDR3 covers 15 residues. Trimming removed 2 bases at V and 1 base at J, with 11 bases between. The CDR3 reads CASSYGGEANTEAFF. The CDR3 DNA follows: TGTGCCAGCAGTTACGGTGGGGAAGCGAACACTGAAGCTTTCTTT.

This clonotype was counted a few times. The chain has TRBV24-1 and TRBJ1-5, with D possibly being TRBD1 (6 bases). The germline V and J ends were trimmed by 4 bases and 0 bases, with 12 bases remaining between them. The germline CDR1 and CDR2 sequences are KGHDR and SFDVKD. The CDR3 runs 16 residues. The CDR3 protein is CATSETGHNSNQPQHF. The CDR3 region has the DNA TGTGCCACCAGTGAAACGGGACACAATAGCAATCAGCCCCAGCATTTT.

This clonotype has only a few counts. The chain recombines TRBV20-1 with TRBJ1-6; a weak D match, TRBD1 (6 bases). Germline-derived CDR1 and CDR2 are DFQATT and SNEGSKA (reference sequence). V was pared by 1 base and J by 3 bases, with 13 bases between. The CDR3 extends over 16 amino acids. The CDR3 protein is CSARALNRDYNSPLHF. As DNA, the CDR3 is TGCAGTGCTAGAGCCCTTAACAGGGACTATAATTCACCCCTCCACTTT.

Ten or more counts support this clonotype. The rearrangement joins TRBV5-1 to TRBJ2-7; TRBD2 is a possible D gene (5 bases). This CDR3 region has 14 residues. The V gene's germline CDR1 is SGHRS and CDR2 YFSETQ. The V gene lost 4 bases and the J gene lost 4 bases, with 15 bases spanning the gap. CDR3 in amino acids: CASSPSPTQYEQYF. The CDR3 DNA is TGCGCCAGCAGCCCTAGCCCGACTCAGTACGAGCAGTACTTC.

In this sample, this clonotype turned up many times. J is TRBJ1-1 and V is TRBV2; TRBD1 is a possible D gene (6 bases). V lost 0 bases and J lost 3, with 23 bases in between. CDR3 size: 19 residues. CDR1 and CDR2 (germline): SNHLY, FYNNEI. For the CDR3, the DNA is TGTGCCAGCAGTGAAGCTAGACTTAAGGCTGGGGGCCCGGACACTGAAGCTTTCTTT. Residues: CASSEARLKAGGPDTEAFF.

The chain has TRBV9 and TRBJ2-2; TRBD2 aligns across 8 bases. V lost 4 bases and J lost 8; bases outside the gene matches: 7. Germline V gene data show CDR1 as SGDLS and CDR2 as YYNGEE. The CDR3 extends over 14 amino acids. The CDR3 DNA is TGTGCCAGCAGCTCGGCGGGGGGCAAGGGGGAGCTGTTTTTT. As protein: CASSSAGGKGELFF.

This clonotype was detected ten times or more. This sequence joins TRBV7-9 and TRBJ1-6, with a weak D call TRBD1 (5 bases). Trimming stripped 1 base from V and 6 bases from J, with 7 bases between. From germline, CDR1 is SEHNR and CDR2 FQNEAQ (reference sequence). The CDR3 has 14 residues. This chain's CDR3 is CASSLEQVNSPLHF. CDR3 nucleotide sequence: TGTGCCAGCAGCTTAGAACAGGTTAATTCACCCCTCCACTTT.

This clonotype has ten or more counts. V is TRBV7-8 and J is TRBJ2-2; tentative D call: TRBD1 (6 bases). The CDR3 has 15 amino acids. V was clipped by 6 bases and J by 5 bases, with 16 bases between them. Germline V lookup: CDR1 SGHVS, CDR2 FQNEAQ. The CDR3 is CASRRDRIVTGELFF. CDR3 nucleotides: TGTGCCAGCAGGCGTGACAGGATTGTAACCGGGGAGCTGTTTTTT.

Only a few counts were recorded for this clonotype. The chain has TRBV6-1 and TRBJ1-2; 7 bases are a match to TRBD1. The V gene's germline CDR1 is MNHNS and CDR2 SASEGT. The junction had 14 bases not matched to a gene; V was cut back by 5 bases and J by 2 bases. The CDR3 is made up of 17 amino acids. The CDR3: CASSIDRAQLINYGYTF. The CDR3 nucleotides read TGTGCCAGCAGTATCGACAGGGCCCAACTTATCAACTATGGCTACACCTTC.

This clonotype was observed a handful of times. The chain's CDR3 is CASSQEPLYEQYF. The CDR3 bases are TGTGCCAGCAGCCAAGAACCCCTCTACGAGCAGTACTTC. The chain carries TRBV14 and TRBJ2-7, with D unclear. V was clipped by 0 bases and J by 3 bases, with 6 bases between them. This CDR3 has 13 amino acids. Germline V gene sequence: CDR1 SGHDN, CDR2 FVKESK.

This chain joins TRBV11-3 and TRBJ2-1, with 12 bases fitting TRBD2. V shed 5 bases and J 7 bases; nucleotides not matched to a gene: 9. The CDR3 sequence is 16 residues long. CDR1 SGHNT and CDR2 YENEEA come from the germline V gene. The CDR3 spells CASSPASGGAINEQFF. CDR3 sequence (DNA): TGTGCCAGCAGCCCAGCTAGCGGGGGGGCTATAAATGAGCAGTTCTTC.

The rearrangement links TRBV12-3 or TRBV12-4 to TRBJ1-5; D not resolved. This CDR3 region has 16 residues. The V gene lost 4 bases and the J gene lost 6 bases, with 19 bases spanning the gap. The DNA of the CDR3 is TGTGCCAGCAGTTCCCGTATTGGGGTACGGAGTCAGCCCCAGCATTTT. It specifies CASSSRIGVRSQPQHF.